This T cell receptor beta chain was found in a study of blood T cell repertoires in COVID-19. Looking at the study overall: Some COVID-19 samples were acute and others convalescent; all came from the United States, Italy and Spain. The analysed material was cDNA or gDNA that came from T cells, B-cell-depleted T cells, or PBMCs.

Per the study methods: Amplification of reference gene primers provided the estimated nucleated cell counts. Libraries were prepared by immunoSEQ multiplex PCR; TCRdb keeps only in-frame clonotypes and omits some of them. V, J and clone size reflect that table, while D and trimming were determined from the DNA. The data contain around 190,000 clones, 89% of them singletons. Germline lookup yields CDR1 MNHEY and CDR2 SMNVEV (reference sequence). The junction had 7 bases not matched to a gene; V was cut back by 6 bases and J by 4 bases. CDR3 length: 14 residues. This TCR derives from a man younger than 35 who had recovered from COVID-19. The J gene is TRBJ2-5, the V gene TRBV27; 8 positions match TRBD2. The sequencing sample was made of peripheral blood. The DNA of the CDR3 is TGTGCCAGCAGGGGGCTAGCGGGCTTAGAGACCCAGTACTTC. The encoded protein is CASRGLAGLETQYF.